The text below deals with one TCR beta chain. The CDR3 spans 12 residues. Per the germline V gene, CDR1 is MNHNS and CDR2 is SASEGT. The V segment lost 8 bases and the J segment 5 bases; nucleotides outside the gene matches: 4. These data originate in a study of cytomegalovirus exposure and HLA in healthy donors. PCR involved 60 Vbeta and 13 Jbeta primers. Sequencing was performed with immunoSEQ multiplex PCR; in TCRdb, only in-frame clones are kept and a portion is missing. Of 200,000 to 250,000 clones detected, roughly four fifths appear once; the ten largest clones hold around 1.5%. The clonotype originates from a girl under 18 in good health and CMV-seronegative. This chain uses TRBV6-1 with TRBJ2-5, with 8 bases aligning to TRBD1. Sequencing used PBMCs. CDR3 in DNA: TGTGCCAGCGGACAGGGTCGGGAGACCCAGTACTTC. It encodes CASGQGRETQYF.